This T cell receptor (beta chain) was captured in a study of cytomegalovirus exposure and HLA in healthy donors. A remark on this clone: The antigen remains undetermined.

The PCR employed 60 Vbeta primers together with 13 Jbeta primers. Sequenced by immunoSEQ multiplex PCR; TCRdb stores in-frame clones only, minus some. The data show over 110,000 clones, over 65% seen once. Overall study findings and caveats: An analysis was carried out later, and it reportedly showed fewer N-insertions in an Asian-associated ancestry cluster than the approximately 680-donor mean. Overall, approximately 150 TCR beta chains were annotated as cytomegalovirus-associated.

The CDR3 has 15 amino acids. CDR1 MNHEY and CDR2 SMNVEV come from the germline V gene (reference sequence). With V trimmed by 8 bases and J by 4 bases, 10 bases remained unmatched. Sequenced material: PBMCs. The clonotype was recovered from a male donor in good health and CMV-seronegative. The chain has TRBV27 and TRBJ2-7, with 11 bases identical to TRBD2. Here the CDR3 reads CASGNGGTSGYEQYF. The CDR3 bases are TGTGCCAGCGGTAATGGGGGGACTAGCGGTTACGAGCAGTACTTC.